Below are 3 T cell receptor beta chains sequenced from a single sample in a study of T cell responses to AZD1222 COVID-19 vaccine. The assay was immunoSEQ multiplex PCR, and TCRdb's table has in-frame clones only and misses some. The data contain 150,000 to 200,000 clones, 75% to 95% of them seen just once; the ten biggest clones take up about 3%. The sample here was peripheral blood, taken on day 0 of AZD1222 vaccination. All receptors derive from an adult in good health.

The rearrangement links TRBV5-1 to TRBJ1-2, with 10 bases fitting TRBD1. The germline V gene encodes CDR1 SGHRS and CDR2 YFSETQ. This CDR3 region has 14 residues. V lost 4 bases to trimming and J lost 12 bases; unmatched junction nucleotides: 12. CDR3 nucleotide sequence: TGCGCCAGCAGCCTTGGACAGGGGGTAGATACCCACACCTTC. It translates to CASSLGQGVDTHTF.

The J gene is TRBJ2-2, the V gene TRBV4-3; D unresolved. This CDR3 contains 13 residues. Germline V gene lookup returns CDR1 LGHNA and CDR2 YSLEER. Trimming shortened V by 0 bases and J by 6 bases, and 5 bases separated the two germline ends. The CDR3: CASSQDRAGELFF. In DNA form, the CDR3 reads TGCGCCAGCAGCCAAGATAGGGCCGGGGAGCTGTTTTTT.

This chain connects TRBV7-3 to TRBJ1-1; perhaps TRBD1 as D (5 bases). Trimming stripped 0 bases from V and 9 bases from J, with 11 bases between. Per germline, CDR1 SGHTA and CDR2 FQGTGA. The CDR3 length is 13 residues. DNA for the CDR3: TGTGCCAGCAGCTTAACTGGTCGGGACCAAGCTTTCTTT. Translation: CASSLTGRDQAFF.